Reported below is one TCR beta chain. Its antigen is still unknown. It has no much larger one-base neighbor in the sample; base qualities were not kept. To prepare the library, the immunoSEQ multiplex PCR assay was applied. DNA from the CD4+ T cells that had been cultured and isolated underwent TCR beta CDR3 sequencing. On the study's bioinformatics: Non-productive TCR sequences were removed and reads were trimmed to the CDR3 region, keeping CDR3s of at least 7 amino acids. The MANAFEST web app was used to identify antigen-specific clonotypes by comparing expansion in peptide wells with expansion in reference cultures. To count as positive, a clone had to show expansion at FDR<0.05 compared with the reference and with all other wells, an odds ratio above 5, and a frequency above 0.1% in two replicate wells. Cross-reactive clonotypes were defined as significantly expanded in SARS-CoV-2 spike wells and in at least one common cold coronavirus spike condition. Levenshtein distance calculated with the stringdist R package was used to assess CDR3 similarity, and unrooted trees were constructed with ape in R 3.6.1. The table comes from immuneACCESS by way of TCRdb, which keeps in-frame sequences with V and J called. Part of the clones is missing from these tables; in studies checked, under half for an unresolved V gene and the rest for unknown reasons. From that table come the V and J calls and clone size; the DNA was used to work out D and trimming. The table for this sample lists roughly 32,000 clones; 55% to 75% of them were counted only once. The ten largest clonotypes hold more than 10% of the sample.

This sample was taken from a study of vaccination effects on CD4 cells after COVID-19 (dated by TCRdb to the early 2020s). With respect to the entire study: Post-vaccine samples across the study were collected a median of 72 days after the second dose, with a range of 14 to 241. In both COVID-19 convalescent patients and infection-naive vaccine recipients, the study compared SARS-CoV-2 spike-specific CD4+ TCR repertoires from before mRNA vaccination with those from after it. The full study included approximately nine COVID-19 convalescent patients and a few SARS-CoV-2-naive healthy vaccine recipients. In the study, cultures from other donors were sequenced using the Oncomine TCR Beta short-read assay on an Illumina iSeq 100.

In the ViraFEST assay, PBMC were stimulated with viral peptide pools, and antigen-specific CD4+ T cell clonotypes were then identified by expansion using TCR sequencing. After around 11 days of culture, CD4+ T cells were isolated with the EasySep CD4+ T cell isolation kit. Two doses of either the BNT162b2 or the mRNA-1273 mRNA SARS-CoV-2 vaccine were administered to participants. Healthy vaccine recipients had no prior SARS-CoV-2 infection, confirmed by negative nucleocapsid antibodies before and after vaccination. Each well held around 2 million PBMC cultured in IMDM containing around 5.1% human AB serum, 8.5 to 10 IU/ml IL-2 and gentamicin, along with around 9.1 ug/ml peptides. Half of the culture medium was replaced with fresh IL-2-containing medium on days 3 and 7. Each peptide stimulation condition was cultured in triplicate wells unless otherwise noted. Using Ficoll-Paque Plus gradient centrifugation, PBMC were separated from whole blood and then either used fresh or cryopreserved at -140C. The spike proteins of SARS-CoV-2 and of the common cold coronaviruses HCoV-NL63, HCoV-OC43 and HCoV-229E were spanned by overlapping peptide pools. The QIAamp micro DNA kit was used to extract genomic DNA from the cultured CD4+ T cells.

Results the study describes overall, beyond this receptor: In healthy vaccine recipients, vaccine-induced clones were almost all SARS-CoV-2 mono-reactive, with only 1 of 255 cross-reactive with common cold coronaviruses. Clones induced by infection and clones induced by vaccination both contracted markedly at late timepoints after vaccination, which fits with T cell responses waning over time. The study was limited by a small number of convalescent patients and lacked early post-infection timepoints.

From the cysteine up to the phenylalanine, the CDR3 has a length of 14 residues. Solely the CDR3 DNA is kept, with 42 bases framed from the first base. In the germline V gene (reference sequence), CDR1 corresponds to LGHDT and CDR2 to YNNKEL. V is pared back by 4 bases and J by 3 bases, with 12 bases lying between the germline termini. This clonotype was obtained from a human donor who received a COVID-19 vaccine. Recombination linked TRBV3-1 (or the pseudogene TRBV3-2) to TRBJ1-2; TRBD1 is a weak D gene call, 5 bases matching. Sequencing was performed on CD4+ T cells from PBMCs cultured with HCoV-229E spike peptides, taken after COVID-19 vaccination. This specimen's cell subset or site label, interpreted: HCoV-229E spike overlapping peptide pool stimulation. Read as DNA, the sequence is TGTGCCAGCAGCCCACCCCTGGGGGACTATGGCTACACCTTC. Its coded protein is CASSPPLGDYGYTF.